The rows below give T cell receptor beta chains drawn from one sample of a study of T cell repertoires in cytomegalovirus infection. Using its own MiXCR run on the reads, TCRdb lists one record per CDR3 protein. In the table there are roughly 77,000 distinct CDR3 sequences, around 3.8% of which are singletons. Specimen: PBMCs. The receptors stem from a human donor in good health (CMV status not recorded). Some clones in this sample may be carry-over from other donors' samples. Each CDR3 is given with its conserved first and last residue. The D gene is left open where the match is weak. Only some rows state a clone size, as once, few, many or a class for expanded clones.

CDR3 DNA: TGTGCCAGCAGTTACGGACTAGCGGGAGGTATTGAGCAGTTCTTC
CDR3 protein: CASSYGLAGGIEQFF
clone size: many
J gene: TRBJ2-1
V gene: TRBV6-2/TRBV6-3
D gene: TRBD2

CDR3 DNA: TGTGCCAGCAGCAAACAAGAGACCCAGTACTTC
CDR3 protein: CASSKQETQYF
clone size: many
J gene: TRBJ2-5
V gene: TRBV7-2
D gene: NA

CDR3 DNA: TGTGCCAGCAGCCAAGATCCGGGACTGGTGAATTCACCCCTCCACTTT
CDR3 protein: CASSQDPGLVNSPLHF
clone size: many
J gene: TRBJ1-6
V gene: TRBV4-2
D gene: NA

CDR3 DNA: TGTGCCAGCAGCTTGGGAGGCACAGATACGCAGTATTTT
CDR3 protein: CASSLGGTDTQYF
clone size: many
J gene: TRBJ2-3
V gene: TRBV7-2
D gene: NA

CDR3 DNA: TGTGCCAGCAGTCCAAGGACTAGCGGGACGTTGCCCGGGGAGCTGTTTTTT
CDR3 protein: CASSPRTSGTLPGELFF
clone size: many
J gene: TRBJ2-2
V gene: TRBV28
D gene: TRBD2

CDR3 DNA: TGTGCCAGCAGCTTAGACCCGGACACGCTCTATGGCTACACCTTC
CDR3 protein: CASSLDPDTLYGYTF
clone size: many
J gene: TRBJ1-2
V gene: TRBV7-2
D gene: NA

CDR3 DNA: TGTGCCAGCGGCTACAGGGGGCGGGAGACCCAGTACTTC
CDR3 protein: CASGYRGRETQYF
clone size: many
J gene: TRBJ2-5
V gene: TRBV7-2
D gene: TRBD1

CDR3 DNA: TGTGCCAGCAGCCACAGGGGGCGCTTAACCCCGACGGGCTATGGCTACACCTTC
CDR3 protein: CASSHRGRLTPTGYGYTF
clone size: many
J gene: TRBJ1-2
V gene: TRBV7-2
D gene: TRBD1

CDR3 DNA: TGTGCCAGCAGCTTATTCGGGAACACTGAAGCTTTCTTT
CDR3 protein: CASSLFGNTEAFF
clone size: many
J gene: TRBJ1-1
V gene: TRBV7-3
D gene: NA

CDR3 DNA: TGTGCCAGCAGTCCGACTAGCGGGGGTAGGGATGAGCAGTTCTTC
CDR3 protein: CASSPTSGGRDEQFF
clone size: many
J gene: TRBJ2-1
V gene: TRBV5-6
D gene: TRBD2

CDR3 DNA: TGTGCCAGCAGTTTTGGGTTCGGCGGGAGAACCTATGAGCAGTTCTTC
CDR3 protein: CASSFGFGGRTYEQFF
clone size: many
J gene: TRBJ2-1
V gene: TRBV28
D gene: TRBD2

CDR3 DNA: TGTGCCAGCGGAGAGAGCGGAGGGATCTACAATGAGCAGTTCTTC
CDR3 protein: CASGESGGIYNEQFF
clone size: many
J gene: TRBJ2-1
V gene: TRBV28
D gene: NA

CDR3 DNA: TGTGCCAGCAGCGCAGACGGAACGAATTCACCCCTCCACTTT
CDR3 protein: CASSADGTNSPLHF
clone size: many
J gene: TRBJ1-6
V gene: TRBV7-2
D gene: NA

CDR3 DNA: TGTGCCAGCTCCCCCGGGACACCGAATCAGCCCCAGCATTTT
CDR3 protein: CASSPGTPNQPQHF
clone size: few
J gene: TRBJ1-5
V gene: TRBV18
D gene: NA

CDR3 DNA: TGTGCCAGCTCACCACGTCGGGGGGAGAACACCGGGGAGCTGTTTTTT
CDR3 protein: CASSPRRGENTGELFF
clone size: many
J gene: TRBJ2-2
V gene: TRBV18
D gene: TRBD2

CDR3 DNA: TGTGCCAGCAGAATACAGGGGGCGAAAAGCCCTGGGGCCAACGTCCTGACTTTC
CDR3 protein: CASRIQGAKSPGANVLTF
clone size: many
J gene: TRBJ2-6
V gene: TRBV12-3/TRBV12-4
D gene: TRBD1

CDR3 DNA: TGTGCCAGCAGATACGAGAGCGGAATTAGCGGGGAGCTGTTTTTT
CDR3 protein: CASRYESGISGELFF
clone size: many
J gene: TRBJ2-2
V gene: TRBV7-2
D gene: NA

CDR3 DNA: TGTGCCACGGCAGAGTATAGCAATCAGCCCCAGCATTTT
CDR3 protein: CATAEYSNQPQHF
clone size: many
J gene: TRBJ1-5
V gene: TRBV7-2
D gene: NA

CDR3 DNA: TGTGCCAGCAGTTTGGGACTAGCGGGAGGGCCTTTAGAGACCCAGTACTTC
CDR3 protein: CASSLGLAGGPLETQYF
clone size: many
J gene: TRBJ2-5
V gene: TRBV12-3/TRBV12-4
D gene: TRBD2

CDR3 DNA: TGTGCTAGCAGCTTGGACAGATACACTGAAGCTTTCTTT
CDR3 protein: CASSLDRYTEAFF
clone size: many
J gene: TRBJ1-1
V gene: TRBV7-7
D gene: NA

CDR3 DNA: TGTGCCAGCAGAAGACAGGCCAACACTGAAGCTTTCTTT
CDR3 protein: CASRRQANTEAFF
clone size: few
J gene: TRBJ1-1
V gene: TRBV7-9
D gene: NA

CDR3 DNA: TGTGCCAGCAGTTACCTTCGGAGTCCGGGTCCCAGCTATGGCTACACCTTC
CDR3 protein: CASSYLRSPGPSYGYTF
clone size: many
J gene: TRBJ1-2
V gene: TRBV6-5
D gene: NA

CDR3 DNA: TGTACCAGCAGCTTAGGGACAGAAATCTACGAGCAGTACTTC
CDR3 protein: CTSSLGTEIYEQYF
clone size: NA
J gene: TRBJ2-7
V gene: TRBV7-2
D gene: NA

CDR3 DNA: TGTGCCAGCAGCTTAACTAGCGGGGGGCGGGATACGCAGTATTTT
CDR3 protein: CASSLTSGGRDTQYF
clone size: NA
J gene: TRBJ2-3
V gene: TRBV7-2
D gene: TRBD2

CDR3 DNA: TGTGCCAGTAGTCCCGGGACCACCGGCGGGGAGCTGTTTTTT
CDR3 protein: CASSPGTTGGELFF
clone size: many
J gene: TRBJ2-2
V gene: TRBV19
D gene: NA

CDR3 DNA: TGTGCCATCAGTGAGTCGTATGGCTACACCTTC
CDR3 protein: CAISESYGYTF
clone size: many
J gene: TRBJ1-2
V gene: TRBV10-3
D gene: NA

CDR3 DNA: TGTGCCAGCAGCTTTAGCGATCTTCAGCCCCAGCATTTT
CDR3 protein: CASSFSDLQPQHF
clone size: many
J gene: TRBJ1-5
V gene: TRBV7-2
D gene: NA

CDR3 DNA: TGTGCCAGCAGACCGGGACAGAAAACCGGGGAGCTGTTTTTT
CDR3 protein: CASRPGQKTGELFF
clone size: many
J gene: TRBJ2-2
V gene: TRBV12-3/TRBV12-4
D gene: TRBD1

CDR3 DNA: TGCAGTGCTCTCCGGGACTTTAACTATGGCTACACCTTC
CDR3 protein: CSALRDFNYGYTF
clone size: NA
J gene: TRBJ1-2
V gene: TRBV20-1
D gene: NA

CDR3 DNA: TGTGCCAGCAGCTTAAGTCCGCTCGGCCGGGGCGAGCAGTACTTC
CDR3 protein: CASSLSPLGRGEQYF
clone size: many
J gene: TRBJ2-7
V gene: TRBV7-2
D gene: NA

CDR3 DNA: TGCGCCAGCAGCCAAGAACTCATGGGTGCCACTGAAGCTTTCTTT
CDR3 protein: CASSQELMGATEAFF
clone size: many
J gene: TRBJ1-1
V gene: TRBV4-3
D gene: NA

CDR3 DNA: TGTGCCATCCATGGTACAGGGGTTTATGGCTACACCTTC
CDR3 protein: CAIHGTGVYGYTF
clone size: many
J gene: TRBJ1-2
V gene: TRBV10-3
D gene: TRBD1

CDR3 DNA: TGCGCCAGCAGCCCTCGGGGCTGGGAGAATAACTATGGCTACACCTTC
CDR3 protein: CASSPRGWENNYGYTF
clone size: few
J gene: TRBJ1-2
V gene: TRBV4-1
D gene: NA

CDR3 DNA: TGTGCCAGCAGTTTATCAGCCCCGACAGGGCTGGGGTTATCCTACAATGAGCAGTTCTTC
CDR3 protein: CASSLSAPTGLGLSYNEQFF
clone size: many
J gene: TRBJ2-1
V gene: TRBV28
D gene: TRBD1

CDR3 DNA: TGTGCCAGCAGCCCCGGACAGGGCAGAAATCAGCCCCAGCATTTT
CDR3 protein: CASSPGQGRNQPQHF
clone size: many
J gene: TRBJ1-5
V gene: TRBV7-2
D gene: TRBD1

CDR3 DNA: TGTGCCAGCAGCCCCCTTGGGGCGGGGGGGAACAATGAGCAGTTCTTC
CDR3 protein: CASSPLGAGGNNEQFF
clone size: many
J gene: TRBJ2-1
V gene: TRBV7-3
D gene: TRBD2

CDR3 DNA: TGCAGCGGACTGCCCTATCTAAAGCGGGAGGGTGACAATGAGCAGTTCTTC
CDR3 protein: CSGLPYLKREGDNEQFF
clone size: many
J gene: TRBJ2-1
V gene: TRBV29-1
D gene: TRBD2

CDR3 DNA: TGTGCCAGCAGACCTCGGACAGGCACGCAGCCCCAGCATTTT
CDR3 protein: CASRPRTGTQPQHF
clone size: many
J gene: TRBJ1-5
V gene: TRBV28
D gene: TRBD1

CDR3 DNA: TGTGCCAGCAGTTTTAGGCTAGCCGGCGAGCAGTACTTC
CDR3 protein: CASSFRLAGEQYF
clone size: many
J gene: TRBJ2-7
V gene: TRBV28
D gene: NA

CDR3 DNA: TGTGCCAGCAGCTTAGAGCGACAGTCCTACGAGCAGTACTTC
CDR3 protein: CASSLERQSYEQYF
clone size: many
J gene: TRBJ2-7
V gene: TRBV7-9
D gene: NA

CDR3 DNA: TGTGCCAGCAGCCCTGATCTTAGCGGGAGGCCCCGCTCCTACAATGAGCAGTTCTTC
CDR3 protein: CASSPDLSGRPRSYNEQFF
clone size: many
J gene: TRBJ2-1
V gene: TRBV7-8
D gene: TRBD2